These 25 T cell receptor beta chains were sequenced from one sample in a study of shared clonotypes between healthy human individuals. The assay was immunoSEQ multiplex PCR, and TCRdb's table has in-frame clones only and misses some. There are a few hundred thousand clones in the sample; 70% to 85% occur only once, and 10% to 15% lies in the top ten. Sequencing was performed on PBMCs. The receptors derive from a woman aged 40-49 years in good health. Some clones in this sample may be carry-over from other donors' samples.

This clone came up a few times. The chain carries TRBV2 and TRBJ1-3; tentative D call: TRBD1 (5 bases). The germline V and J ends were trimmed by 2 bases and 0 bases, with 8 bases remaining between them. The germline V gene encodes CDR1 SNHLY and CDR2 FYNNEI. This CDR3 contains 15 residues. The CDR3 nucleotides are TGTGCCAGCAGTGAACAGGGAGGCTCTGGAAACACCATATATTTT. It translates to CASSEQGGSGNTIYF.

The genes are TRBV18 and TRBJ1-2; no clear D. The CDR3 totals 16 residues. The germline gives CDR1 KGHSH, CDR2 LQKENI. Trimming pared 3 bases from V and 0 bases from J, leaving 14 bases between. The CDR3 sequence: CASSPNGRPTNYGYTF. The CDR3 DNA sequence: TGTGCCAGCTCACCGAACGGGAGGCCTACTAACTATGGCTACACCTTC.

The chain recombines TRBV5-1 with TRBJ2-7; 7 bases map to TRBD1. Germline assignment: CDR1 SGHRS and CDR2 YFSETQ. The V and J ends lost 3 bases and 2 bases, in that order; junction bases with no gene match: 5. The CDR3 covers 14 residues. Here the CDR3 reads CASSSGTATYEQYF. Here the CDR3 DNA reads TGCGCCAGCAGCTCCGGGACAGCGACCTACGAGCAGTACTTC.

CDR3 DNA sequence: TGTGCCAGCAGCTTAGACCCGGACAGGGGGCAACCCGGGGGGCAGTACTTC. It specifies CASSLDPDRGQPGGQYF. The gene calls are TRBV7-2 and TRBJ2-7; TRBD1 agrees at 11 bases. J was trimmed by 9 bases and V by 1 base; bases with no gene match: 14. This CDR3 is 17 amino acids long. The V gene's germline CDR1 is SGHTA and CDR2 FQGNSA.

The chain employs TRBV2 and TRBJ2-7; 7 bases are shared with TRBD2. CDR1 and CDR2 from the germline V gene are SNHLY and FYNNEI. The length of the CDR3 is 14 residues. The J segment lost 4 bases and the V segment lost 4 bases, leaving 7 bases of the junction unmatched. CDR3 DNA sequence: TGTGCCAGCAGTGTCGGGGAGGGCGGATACGAGCAGTACTTC. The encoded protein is CASSVGEGGYEQYF. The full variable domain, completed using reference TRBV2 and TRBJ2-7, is EPEVTQTPSHQVTQMGQEVILRCVPISNHLYFYWYRQILGQKVEFLVSFYNNEISEKSEIFDDQFSVERPDGSNFTLKIRSTKLEDSAMYFCASSVGEGGYEQYFGPGTRLTVT.

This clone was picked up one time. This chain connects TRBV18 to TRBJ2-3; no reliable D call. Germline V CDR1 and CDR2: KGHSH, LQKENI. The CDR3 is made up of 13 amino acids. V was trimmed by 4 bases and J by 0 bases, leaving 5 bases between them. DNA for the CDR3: TGTGCCAGCTCACGCGACAGCACAGATACGCAGTATTTT. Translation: CASSRDSTDTQYF.

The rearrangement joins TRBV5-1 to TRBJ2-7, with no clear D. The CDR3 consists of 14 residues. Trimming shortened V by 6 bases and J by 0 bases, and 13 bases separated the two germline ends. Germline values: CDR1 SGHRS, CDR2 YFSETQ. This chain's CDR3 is CASTKDGNSYEQYF. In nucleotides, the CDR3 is TGCGCCAGCACTAAAGACGGAAACTCCTACGAGCAGTACTTC. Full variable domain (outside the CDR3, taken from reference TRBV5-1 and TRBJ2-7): KAGVTQTPRYLIKTRGQQVTLSCSPISGHRSVSWYQQTPGQGLQFLFEYFSETQRNKGNFPGRFSGRQFSNSRSEMNVSTLELGDSALYLCASTKDGNSYEQYFGPGTRLTVT.

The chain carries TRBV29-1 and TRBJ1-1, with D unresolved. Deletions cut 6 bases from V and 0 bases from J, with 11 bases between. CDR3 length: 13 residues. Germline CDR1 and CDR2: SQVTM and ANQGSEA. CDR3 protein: CSVRRTMNTEAFF. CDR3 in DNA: TGCAGCGTCCGGCGAACGATGAACACTGAAGCTTTCTTT.

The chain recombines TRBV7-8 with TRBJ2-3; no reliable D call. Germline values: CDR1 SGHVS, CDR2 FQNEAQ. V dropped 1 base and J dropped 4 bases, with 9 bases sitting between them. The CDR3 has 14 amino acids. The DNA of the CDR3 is TGTGCCAGCAGCTTAGGGCAGTATTCAGATACGCAGTATTTT. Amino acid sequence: CASSLGQYSDTQYF. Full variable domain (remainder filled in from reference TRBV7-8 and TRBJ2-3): GAGVSQSPRYKVAKRGQDVALRCDPISGHVSLFWYQQALGQGPEFLTYFQNEAQLDKSGLPSDRFFAERPEGSVSTLKIQRTQQEDSAVYLCASSLGQYSDTQYFGPGTRLTVL.

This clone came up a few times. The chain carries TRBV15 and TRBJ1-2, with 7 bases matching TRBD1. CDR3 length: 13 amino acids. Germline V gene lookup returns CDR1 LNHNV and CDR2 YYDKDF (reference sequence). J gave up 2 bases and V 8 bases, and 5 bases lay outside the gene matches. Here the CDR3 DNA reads TGTGCCACCGCTACAGGGGCGAACTATGGCTACACCTTC. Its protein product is CATATGANYGYTF.

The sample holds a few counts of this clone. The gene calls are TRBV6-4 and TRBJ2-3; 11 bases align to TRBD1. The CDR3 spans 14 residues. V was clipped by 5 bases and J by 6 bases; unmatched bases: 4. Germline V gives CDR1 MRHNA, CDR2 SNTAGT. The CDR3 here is CASSSGQGADTQYF. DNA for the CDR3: TGTGCCAGCAGTTCCGGACAGGGGGCGGATACGCAGTATTTT.

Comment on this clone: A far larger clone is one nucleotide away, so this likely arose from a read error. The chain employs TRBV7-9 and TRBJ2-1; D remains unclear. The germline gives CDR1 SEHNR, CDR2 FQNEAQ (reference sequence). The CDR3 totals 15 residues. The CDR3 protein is CASSLVPEAYDEQFF. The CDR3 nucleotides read TGTGCCAGCAGCTTAGTTCCAGAGGCCTACGATGAGCAGTTCTTC.

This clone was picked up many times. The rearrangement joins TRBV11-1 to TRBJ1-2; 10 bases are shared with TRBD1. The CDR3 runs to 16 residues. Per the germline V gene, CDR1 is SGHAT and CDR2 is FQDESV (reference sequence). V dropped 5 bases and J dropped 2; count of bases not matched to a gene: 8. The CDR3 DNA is TGTGCCAGCAGCCCGGGACAGGGGCATATAAACTATGGCTACACCTTC. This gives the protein CASSPGQGHINYGYTF.

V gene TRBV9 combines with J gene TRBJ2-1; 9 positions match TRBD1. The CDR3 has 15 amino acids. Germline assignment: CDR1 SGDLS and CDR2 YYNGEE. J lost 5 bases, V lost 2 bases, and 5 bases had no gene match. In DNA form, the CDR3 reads TGTGCCAGCAGCGTCCGGGACAGGGATAACAATGAGCAGTTCTTC. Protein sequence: CASSVRDRDNNEQFF.

The CDR3 loop is CASSLGSISGQPQHF. The CDR3 region has the DNA TGTGCCAGCAGCTTAGGCTCCATCTCAGGTCAGCCCCAGCATTTT. The V gene is TRBV7-2, the J gene TRBJ1-5; D remains unclear. V was trimmed by 1 base and J by 6 bases, leaving 13 bases between them. The CDR3 consists of 15 residues. Germline CDR1 SGHTA, CDR2 FQGNSA.

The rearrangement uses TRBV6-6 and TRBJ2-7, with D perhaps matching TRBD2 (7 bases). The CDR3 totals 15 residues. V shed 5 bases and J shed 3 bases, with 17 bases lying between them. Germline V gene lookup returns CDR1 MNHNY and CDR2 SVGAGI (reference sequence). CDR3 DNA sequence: TGTGCCAGCAGTCCTTCTGGAGGGGGGGGCTACGAGCAGTACTTC. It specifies CASSPSGGGGYEQYF.

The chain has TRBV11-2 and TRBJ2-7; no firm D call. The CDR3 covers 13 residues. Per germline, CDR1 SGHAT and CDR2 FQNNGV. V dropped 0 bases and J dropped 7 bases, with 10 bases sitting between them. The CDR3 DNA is TGTGCCAGCAGCTTAGATCGATCTGAAGAGCAGTACTTC. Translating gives CASSLDRSEEQYF. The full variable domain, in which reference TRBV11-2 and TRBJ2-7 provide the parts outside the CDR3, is EAGVAQSPRYKIIEKRQSVAFWCNPISGHATLYWYQQILGQGPKLLIQFQNNGVVDDSQLPKDRFSAERLKGVDSTLKIQPAKLEDSAVYLCASSLDRSEEQYFGPGTRLTVT.

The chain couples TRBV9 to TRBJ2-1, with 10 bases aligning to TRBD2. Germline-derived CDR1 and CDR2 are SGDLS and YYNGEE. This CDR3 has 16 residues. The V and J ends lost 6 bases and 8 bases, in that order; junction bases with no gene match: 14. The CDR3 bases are TGTGCCAGCAACCCTGGACTACCCAGCGGGAGGGATGAGCAGTTCTTC. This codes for CASNPGLPSGRDEQFF.

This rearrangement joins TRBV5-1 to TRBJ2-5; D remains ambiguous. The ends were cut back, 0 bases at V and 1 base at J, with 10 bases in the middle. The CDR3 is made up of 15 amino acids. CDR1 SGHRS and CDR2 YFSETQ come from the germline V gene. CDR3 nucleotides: TGCGCCAGCAGCTTGGCCGGTGGTTTCCAAGAGACCCAGTACTTC. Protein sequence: CASSLAGGFQETQYF.

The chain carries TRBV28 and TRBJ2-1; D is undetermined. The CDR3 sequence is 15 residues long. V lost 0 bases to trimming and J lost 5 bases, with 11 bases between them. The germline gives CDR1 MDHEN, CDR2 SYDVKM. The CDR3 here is CASSLWARGNNEQFF. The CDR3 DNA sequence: TGTGCCAGCAGTTTATGGGCTAGAGGCAACAATGAGCAGTTCTTC.

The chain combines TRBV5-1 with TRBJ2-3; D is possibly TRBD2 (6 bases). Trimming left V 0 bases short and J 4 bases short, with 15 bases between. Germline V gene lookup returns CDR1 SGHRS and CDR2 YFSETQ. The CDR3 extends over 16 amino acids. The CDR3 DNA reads TGCGCCAGCAGCTTGGCCGACCTAGCGTTCGCAGATACGCAGTATTTT. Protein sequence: CASSLADLAFADTQYF.

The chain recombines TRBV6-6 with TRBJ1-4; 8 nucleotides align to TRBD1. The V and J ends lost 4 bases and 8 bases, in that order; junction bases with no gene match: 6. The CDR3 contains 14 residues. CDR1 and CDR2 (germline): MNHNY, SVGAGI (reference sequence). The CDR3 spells CASSLDRVDEKLFF. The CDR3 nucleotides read TGTGCCAGCAGTTTGGACAGGGTAGACGAAAAACTGTTTTTT.

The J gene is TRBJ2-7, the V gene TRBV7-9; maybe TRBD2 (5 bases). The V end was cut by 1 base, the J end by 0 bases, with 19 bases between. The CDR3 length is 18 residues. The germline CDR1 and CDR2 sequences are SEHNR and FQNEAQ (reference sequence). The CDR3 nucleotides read TGTGCCAGCAGCTTAGGGTCCCCGATTTACGGGAACTCCTACGAGCAGTACTTC. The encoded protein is CASSLGSPIYGNSYEQYF.

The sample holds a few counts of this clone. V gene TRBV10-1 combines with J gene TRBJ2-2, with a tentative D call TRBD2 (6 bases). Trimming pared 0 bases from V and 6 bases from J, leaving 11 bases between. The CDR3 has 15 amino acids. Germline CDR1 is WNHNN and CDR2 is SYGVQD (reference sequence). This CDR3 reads CASSESAGWPGELFF. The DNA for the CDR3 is TGCGCCAGCAGTGAGTCAGCGGGCTGGCCCGGGGAGCTGTTTTTT.

The CDR3 nucleotides are TGTGCCAGCAGCCCCTCGGGGGGGGATTACAATGAGCAGTTCTTC. Translating it yields CASSPSGGDYNEQFF. The chain has TRBV9 and TRBJ2-1, with TRBD2 matching 8 bases. Germline trimming cut 4 bases from V and 4 bases from J; bases unmatched to any gene: 7. Germline CDR1 SGDLS, CDR2 YYNGEE. CDR3 length: 15 amino acids.